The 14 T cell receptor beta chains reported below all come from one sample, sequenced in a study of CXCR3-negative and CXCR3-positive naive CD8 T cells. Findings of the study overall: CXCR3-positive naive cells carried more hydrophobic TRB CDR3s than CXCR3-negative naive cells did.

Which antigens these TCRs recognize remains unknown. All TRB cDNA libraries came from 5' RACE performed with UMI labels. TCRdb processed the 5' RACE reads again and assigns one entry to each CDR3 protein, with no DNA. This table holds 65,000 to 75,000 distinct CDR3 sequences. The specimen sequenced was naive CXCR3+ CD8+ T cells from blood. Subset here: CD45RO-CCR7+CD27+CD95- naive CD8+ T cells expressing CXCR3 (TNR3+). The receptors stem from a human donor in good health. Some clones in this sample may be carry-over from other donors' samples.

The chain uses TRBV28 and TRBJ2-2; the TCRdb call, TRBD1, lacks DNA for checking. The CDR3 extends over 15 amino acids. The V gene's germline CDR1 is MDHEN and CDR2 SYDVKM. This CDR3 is CASRSPRGHDGELFF.

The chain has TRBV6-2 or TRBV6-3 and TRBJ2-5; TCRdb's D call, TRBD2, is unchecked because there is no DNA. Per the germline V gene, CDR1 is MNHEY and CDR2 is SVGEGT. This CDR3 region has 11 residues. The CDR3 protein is CASTDGSPQYF.

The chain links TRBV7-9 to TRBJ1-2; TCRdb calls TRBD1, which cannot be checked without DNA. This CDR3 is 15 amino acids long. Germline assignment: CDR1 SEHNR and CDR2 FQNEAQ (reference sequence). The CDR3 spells CASSHRDRVVGGYTF.

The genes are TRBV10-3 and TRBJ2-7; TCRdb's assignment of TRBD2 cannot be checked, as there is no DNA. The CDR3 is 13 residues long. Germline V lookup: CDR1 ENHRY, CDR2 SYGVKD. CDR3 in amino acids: CATSAGLVPEQYF.

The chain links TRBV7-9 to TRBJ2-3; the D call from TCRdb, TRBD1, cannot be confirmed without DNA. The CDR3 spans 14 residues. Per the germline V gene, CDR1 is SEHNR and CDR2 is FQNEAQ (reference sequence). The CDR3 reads CASSPTGTTDTQYF.

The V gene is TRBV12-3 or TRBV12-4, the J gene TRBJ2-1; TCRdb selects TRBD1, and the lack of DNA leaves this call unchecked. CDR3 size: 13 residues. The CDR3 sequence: CASSFRDWDEQFF.

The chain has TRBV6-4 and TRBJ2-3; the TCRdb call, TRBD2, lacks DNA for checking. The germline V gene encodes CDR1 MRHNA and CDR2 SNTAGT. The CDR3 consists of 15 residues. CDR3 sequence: CASSEASGSADTQYF.

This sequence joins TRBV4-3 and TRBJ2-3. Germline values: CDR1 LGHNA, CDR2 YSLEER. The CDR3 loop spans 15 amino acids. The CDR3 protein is CASSQVAAVGIAQYF.

CDR3 sequence: CASSPFGGSYEQYF. The rearrangement links TRBV7-3 to TRBJ2-7. Germline CDR1 SGHTA, CDR2 FQGTGA. The CDR3 runs 14 residues.

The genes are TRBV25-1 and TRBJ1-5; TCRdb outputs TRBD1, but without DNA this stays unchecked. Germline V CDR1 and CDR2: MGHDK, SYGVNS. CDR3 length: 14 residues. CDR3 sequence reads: CASSGRDPGQPQHF.

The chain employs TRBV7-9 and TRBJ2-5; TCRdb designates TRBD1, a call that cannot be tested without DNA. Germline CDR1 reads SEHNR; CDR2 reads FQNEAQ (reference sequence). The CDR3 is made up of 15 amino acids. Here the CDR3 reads CASSLALGQKETQYF.

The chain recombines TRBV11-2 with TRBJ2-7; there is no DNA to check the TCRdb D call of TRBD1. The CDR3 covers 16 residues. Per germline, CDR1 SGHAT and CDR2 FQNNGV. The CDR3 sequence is CASSLVNSGHLFGQYF. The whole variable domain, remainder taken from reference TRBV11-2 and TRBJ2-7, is EAGVAQSPRYKIIEKRQSVAFWCNPISGHATLYWYQQILGQGPKLLIQFQNNGVVDDSQLPKDRFSAERLKGVDSTLKIQPAKLEDSAVYLCASSLVNSGHLFGQYFGPGTRLTVT.

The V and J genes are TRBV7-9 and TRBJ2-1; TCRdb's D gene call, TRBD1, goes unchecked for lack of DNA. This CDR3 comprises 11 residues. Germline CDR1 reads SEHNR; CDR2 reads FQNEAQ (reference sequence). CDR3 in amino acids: CASRPGNEQFF.

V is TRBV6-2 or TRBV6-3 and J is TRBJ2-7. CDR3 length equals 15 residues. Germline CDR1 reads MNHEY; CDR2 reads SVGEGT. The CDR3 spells CASEEADGSSYEQYF.